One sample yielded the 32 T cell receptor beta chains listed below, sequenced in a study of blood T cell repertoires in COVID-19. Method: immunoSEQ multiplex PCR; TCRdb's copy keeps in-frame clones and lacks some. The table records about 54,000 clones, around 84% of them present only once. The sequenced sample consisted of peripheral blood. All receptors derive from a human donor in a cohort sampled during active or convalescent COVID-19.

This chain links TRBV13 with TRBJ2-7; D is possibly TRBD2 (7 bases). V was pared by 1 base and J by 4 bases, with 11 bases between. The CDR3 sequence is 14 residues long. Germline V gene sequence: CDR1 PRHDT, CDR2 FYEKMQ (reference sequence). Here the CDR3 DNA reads TGTGCCAGCAGCTTAGAGGGGGGGGCTTACGAGCAGTACTTC. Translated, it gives CASSLEGGAYEQYF.

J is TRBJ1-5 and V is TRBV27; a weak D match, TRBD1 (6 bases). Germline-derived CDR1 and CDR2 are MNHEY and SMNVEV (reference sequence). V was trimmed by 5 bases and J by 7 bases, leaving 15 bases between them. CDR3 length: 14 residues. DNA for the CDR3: TGTGCCAGCAGTAATTACAGGGAGTACCAGCCCCAGCATTTT. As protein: CASSNYREYQPQHF.

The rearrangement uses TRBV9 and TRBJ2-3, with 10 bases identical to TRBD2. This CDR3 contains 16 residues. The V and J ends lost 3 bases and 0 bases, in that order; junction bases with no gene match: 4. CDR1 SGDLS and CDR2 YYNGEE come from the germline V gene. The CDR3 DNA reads TGTGCCAGCAGCGGTAGCGGGGGGACTAGCACAGATACGCAGTATTTT. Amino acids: CASSGSGGTSTDTQYF. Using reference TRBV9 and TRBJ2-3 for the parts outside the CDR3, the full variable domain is DSGVTQTPKHLITATGQRVTLRCSPRSGDLSVYWYQQSLDQGLQFLIQYYNGEERAKGNILERFSAQQFPDLHSELNLSSLELGDSALYFCASSGSGGTSTDTQYFGPGTRLTVL.

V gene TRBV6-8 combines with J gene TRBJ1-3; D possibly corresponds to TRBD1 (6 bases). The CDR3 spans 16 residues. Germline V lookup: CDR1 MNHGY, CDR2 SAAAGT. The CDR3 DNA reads TGTCCCCCCCGCGGTTGTGCGGGGGGGGCGGCAAACACCATATATTTT. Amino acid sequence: CPPRGCAGGAANTIYF.

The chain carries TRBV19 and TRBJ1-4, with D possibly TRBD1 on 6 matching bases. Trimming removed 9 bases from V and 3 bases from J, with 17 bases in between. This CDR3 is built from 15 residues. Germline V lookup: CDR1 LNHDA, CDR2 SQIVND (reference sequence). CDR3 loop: CASSEQGTANEKLFF. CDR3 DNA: TGTGCCAGCTCCGAACAGGGAACGGCTAATGAAAAACTGTTTTTT.

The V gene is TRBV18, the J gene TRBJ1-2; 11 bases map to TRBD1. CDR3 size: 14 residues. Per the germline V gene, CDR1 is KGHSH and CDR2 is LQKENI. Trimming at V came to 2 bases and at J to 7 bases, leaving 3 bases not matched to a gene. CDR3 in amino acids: CASSPGQGAGGYTF. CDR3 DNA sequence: TGTGCCAGCTCACCAGGACAGGGGGCAGGTGGCTACACCTTC.

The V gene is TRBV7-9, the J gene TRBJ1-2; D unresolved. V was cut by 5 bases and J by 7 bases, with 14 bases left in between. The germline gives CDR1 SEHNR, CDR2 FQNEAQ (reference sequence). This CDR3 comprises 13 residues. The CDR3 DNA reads TGTGCCAGCAGCGAGGGCCCGGGAGTTGGCTACACCTTC. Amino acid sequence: CASSEGPGVGYTF.

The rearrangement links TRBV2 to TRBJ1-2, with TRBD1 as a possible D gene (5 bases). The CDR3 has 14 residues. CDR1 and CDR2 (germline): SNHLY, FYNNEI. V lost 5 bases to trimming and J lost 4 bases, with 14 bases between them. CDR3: CASSPGRAGYGYTF. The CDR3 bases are TGTGCCAGCAGTCCAGGGAGGGCTGGCTATGGCTACACCTTC.

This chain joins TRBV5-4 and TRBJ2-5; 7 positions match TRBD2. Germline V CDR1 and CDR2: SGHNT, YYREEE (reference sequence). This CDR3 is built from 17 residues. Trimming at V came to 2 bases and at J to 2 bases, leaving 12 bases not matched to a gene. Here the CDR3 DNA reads TGTGCCAGCAGCTTCCGTCTTCAATCCGGGGGGCAAGAGACCCAGTACTTC. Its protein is CASSFRLQSGGQETQYF. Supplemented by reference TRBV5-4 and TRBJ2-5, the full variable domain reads ETGVTQSPTHLIKTRGQQVTLRCSSQSGHNTVSWYQQALGQGPQFIFQYYREEENGRGNFPPRFSGLQFPNYSSELNVNALELDDSALYLCASSFRLQSGGQETQYFGPGTRLLVL.

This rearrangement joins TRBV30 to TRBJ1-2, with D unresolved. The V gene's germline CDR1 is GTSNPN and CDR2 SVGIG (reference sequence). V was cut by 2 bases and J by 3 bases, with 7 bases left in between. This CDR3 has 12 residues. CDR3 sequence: CAWSYGYYGYTF. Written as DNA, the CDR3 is TGTGCCTGGAGTTACGGGTACTATGGCTACACCTTC.

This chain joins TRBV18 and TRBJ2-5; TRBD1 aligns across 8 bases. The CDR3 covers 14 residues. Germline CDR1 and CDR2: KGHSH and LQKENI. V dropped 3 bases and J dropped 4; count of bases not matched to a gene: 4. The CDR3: CASSPGQAGETQYF. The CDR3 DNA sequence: TGTGCCAGCTCACCGGGACAGGCGGGAGAGACCCAGTACTTC.

In nucleotides, the CDR3 is TGCGCCAGCAGCTTGGTGGGACTAGCGGTTTCCGCGAACACCGGGGAGCTGTTTTTT. Its translation: CASSLVGLAVSANTGELFF. This chain links TRBV5-1 with TRBJ2-2; 11 positions match TRBD2. Germline CDR1 is SGHRS and CDR2 is YFSETQ. The CDR3 loop spans 19 amino acids. With 0 bases clipped from V and 0 bases from J, the junction kept 7 bases outside the gene matches.

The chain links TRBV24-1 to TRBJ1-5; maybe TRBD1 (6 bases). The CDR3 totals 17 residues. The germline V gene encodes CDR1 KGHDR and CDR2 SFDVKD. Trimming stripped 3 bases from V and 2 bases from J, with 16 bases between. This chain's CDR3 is CATSDRLQGRGNQPQHF. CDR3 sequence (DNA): TGTGCCACCAGTGATCGTTTACAGGGAAGAGGCAATCAGCCCCAGCATTTT.

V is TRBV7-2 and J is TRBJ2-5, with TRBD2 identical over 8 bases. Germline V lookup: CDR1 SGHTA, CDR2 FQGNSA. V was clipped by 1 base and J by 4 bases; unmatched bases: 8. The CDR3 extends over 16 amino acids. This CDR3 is CASSLGAGGARETQYF. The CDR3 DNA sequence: TGTGCCAGCAGCTTAGGGGCCGGGGGGGCTAGAGAGACCCAGTACTTC.

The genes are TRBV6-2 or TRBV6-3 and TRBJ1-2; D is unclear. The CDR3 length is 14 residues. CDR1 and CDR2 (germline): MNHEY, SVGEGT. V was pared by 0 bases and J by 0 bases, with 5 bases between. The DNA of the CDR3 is TGTGCCAGCAGTTACTCAACAACTAACTATGGCTACACCTTC. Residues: CASSYSTTNYGYTF.

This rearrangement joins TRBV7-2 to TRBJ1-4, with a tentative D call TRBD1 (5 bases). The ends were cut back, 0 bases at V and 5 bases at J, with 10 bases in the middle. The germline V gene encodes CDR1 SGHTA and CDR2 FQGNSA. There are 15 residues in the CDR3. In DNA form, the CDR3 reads TGTGCCAGCAGCTTAGCGGGGCAGAGGAATGAAAAACTGTTTTTT. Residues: CASSLAGQRNEKLFF.

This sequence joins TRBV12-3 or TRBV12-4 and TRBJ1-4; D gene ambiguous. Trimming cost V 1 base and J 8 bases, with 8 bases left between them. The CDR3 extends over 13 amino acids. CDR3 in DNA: TGTGCCAGCAGTTTAGGGTGGCACGAAAAACTGTTTTTT. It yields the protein CASSLGWHEKLFF.

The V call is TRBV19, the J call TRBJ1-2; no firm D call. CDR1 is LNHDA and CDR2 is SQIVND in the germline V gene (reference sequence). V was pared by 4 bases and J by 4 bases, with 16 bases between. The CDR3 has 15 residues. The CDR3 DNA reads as TGTGCCAGTAGTAGTGATGAGGAGGTCGGCTATGGCTACACCTTC. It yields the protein CASSSDEEVGYGYTF.

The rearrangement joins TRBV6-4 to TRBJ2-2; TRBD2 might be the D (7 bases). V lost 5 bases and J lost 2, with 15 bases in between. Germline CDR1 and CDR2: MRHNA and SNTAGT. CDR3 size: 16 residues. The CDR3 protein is CASSPRGGLNTGELFF. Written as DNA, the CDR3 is TGTGCCAGCAGTCCAAGGGGGGGCCTAAACACCGGGGAGCTGTTTTTT.

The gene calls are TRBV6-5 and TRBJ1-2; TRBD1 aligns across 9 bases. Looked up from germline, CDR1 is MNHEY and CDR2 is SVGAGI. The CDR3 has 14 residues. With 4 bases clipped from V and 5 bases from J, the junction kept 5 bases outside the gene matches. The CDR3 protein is CASSSQGARYGYTF. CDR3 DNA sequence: TGTGCCAGCAGTTCACAGGGGGCGCGTTATGGCTACACCTTC.

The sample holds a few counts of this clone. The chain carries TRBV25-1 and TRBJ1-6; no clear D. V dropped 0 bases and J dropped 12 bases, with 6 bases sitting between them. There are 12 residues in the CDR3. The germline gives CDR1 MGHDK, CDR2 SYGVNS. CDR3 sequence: CASSEYAGPLHF. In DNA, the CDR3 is TGTGCCAGCAGTGAATATGCCGGACCCCTCCACTTT.

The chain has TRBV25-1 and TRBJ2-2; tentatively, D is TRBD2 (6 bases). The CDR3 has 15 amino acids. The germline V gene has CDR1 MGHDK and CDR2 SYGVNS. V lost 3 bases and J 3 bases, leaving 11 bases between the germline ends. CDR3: CASSDSGTHTGELFF. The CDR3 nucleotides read TGTGCCAGCAGTGATTCAGGGACTCACACCGGGGAGCTGTTTTTT.

This chain's CDR3 is CASSLRQGGDEQYF. The DNA of the CDR3 is TGCGCCAGCAGCTTAAGACAGGGAGGCGACGAGCAGTACTTC. V gene TRBV5-1 combines with J gene TRBJ2-7; D perhaps matches TRBD1 (7 bases). Trimming stripped 2 bases from V and 5 bases from J, with 14 bases between. CDR1 is SGHRS and CDR2 is YFSETQ in the germline V gene. This CDR3 has 14 amino acids.

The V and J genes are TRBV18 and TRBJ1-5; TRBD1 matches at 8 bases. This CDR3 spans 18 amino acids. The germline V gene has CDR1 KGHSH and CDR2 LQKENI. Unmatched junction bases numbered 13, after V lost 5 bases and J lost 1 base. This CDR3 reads CASSTGQDSSASNQPQHF. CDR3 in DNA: TGTGCCAGCTCAACGGGACAGGATTCTTCTGCGAGCAATCAGCCCCAGCATTTT.

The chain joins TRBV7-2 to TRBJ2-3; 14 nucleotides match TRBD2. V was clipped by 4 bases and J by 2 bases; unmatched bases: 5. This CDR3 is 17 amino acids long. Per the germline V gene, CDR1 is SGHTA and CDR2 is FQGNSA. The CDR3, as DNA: TGTGCCAGCAGCTCTGGGACTAGCGGGGGCTTCACAGATACGCAGTATTTT. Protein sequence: CASSSGTSGGFTDTQYF.

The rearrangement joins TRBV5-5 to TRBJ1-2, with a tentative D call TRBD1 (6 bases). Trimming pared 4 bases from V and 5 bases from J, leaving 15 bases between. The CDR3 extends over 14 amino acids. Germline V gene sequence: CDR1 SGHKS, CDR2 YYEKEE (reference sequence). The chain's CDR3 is CASSNGTSRYGYTF. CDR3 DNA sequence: TGTGCCAGCAGCAATGGGACAAGTCGTTATGGCTACACCTTC.

Here the CDR3 reads CASSIRVQGYNQPQHF. In nucleotides, the CDR3 is TGTGCCAGTAGTATTAGGGTTCAGGGCTACAATCAGCCCCAGCATTTT. This chain connects TRBV19 to TRBJ1-5; D possibly corresponds to TRBD1 (5 bases). V was clipped by 3 bases and J by 3 bases, with 15 bases between them. CDR1 is LNHDA and CDR2 is SQIVND in the germline V gene (reference sequence). CDR3 length: 16 residues.

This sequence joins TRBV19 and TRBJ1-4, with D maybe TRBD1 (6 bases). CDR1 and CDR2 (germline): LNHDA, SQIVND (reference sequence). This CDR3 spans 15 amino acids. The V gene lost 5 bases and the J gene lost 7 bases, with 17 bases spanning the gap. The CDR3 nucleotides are TGTGCCAGTAGTCTCCGACAGGAAAGAAGTGAAAAACTGTTTTTT. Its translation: CASSLRQERSEKLFF. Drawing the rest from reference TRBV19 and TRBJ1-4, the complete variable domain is DGGITQSPKYLFRKEGQNVTLSCEQNLNHDAMYWYRQDPGQGLRLIYYSQIVNDFQKGDIAEGYSVSREKKESFPLTVTSAQKNPTAFYLCASSLRQERSEKLFFGSGTQLSVL.

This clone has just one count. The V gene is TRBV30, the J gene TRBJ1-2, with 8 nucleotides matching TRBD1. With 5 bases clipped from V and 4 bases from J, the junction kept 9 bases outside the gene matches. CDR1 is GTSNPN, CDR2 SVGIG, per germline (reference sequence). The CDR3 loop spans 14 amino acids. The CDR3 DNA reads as TGTGCCTGGGAGCCAGGGGGCGGGAGCTATGGCTACACCTTC. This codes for CAWEPGGGSYGYTF.

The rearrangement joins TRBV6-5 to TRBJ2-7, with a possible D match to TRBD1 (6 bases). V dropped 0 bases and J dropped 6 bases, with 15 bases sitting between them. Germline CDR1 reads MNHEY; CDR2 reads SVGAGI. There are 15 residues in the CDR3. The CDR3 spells CASSYSSEDRSEQYF. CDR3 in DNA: TGTGCCAGCAGTTACTCGTCGGAGGACAGAAGCGAGCAGTACTTC.

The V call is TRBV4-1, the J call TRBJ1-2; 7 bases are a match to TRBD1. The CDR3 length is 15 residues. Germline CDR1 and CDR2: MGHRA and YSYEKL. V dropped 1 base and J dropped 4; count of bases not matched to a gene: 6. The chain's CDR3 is CASSQAEGQPYGYTF. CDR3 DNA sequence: TGCGCCAGCAGCCAAGCGGAGGGACAGCCCTATGGCTACACCTTC.

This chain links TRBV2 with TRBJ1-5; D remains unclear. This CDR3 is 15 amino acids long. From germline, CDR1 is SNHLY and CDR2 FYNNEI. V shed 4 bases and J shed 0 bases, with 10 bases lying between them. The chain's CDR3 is CASSVGGYSNQPQHF. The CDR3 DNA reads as TGTGCCAGCAGTGTAGGAGGATATAGCAATCAGCCCCAGCATTTT.